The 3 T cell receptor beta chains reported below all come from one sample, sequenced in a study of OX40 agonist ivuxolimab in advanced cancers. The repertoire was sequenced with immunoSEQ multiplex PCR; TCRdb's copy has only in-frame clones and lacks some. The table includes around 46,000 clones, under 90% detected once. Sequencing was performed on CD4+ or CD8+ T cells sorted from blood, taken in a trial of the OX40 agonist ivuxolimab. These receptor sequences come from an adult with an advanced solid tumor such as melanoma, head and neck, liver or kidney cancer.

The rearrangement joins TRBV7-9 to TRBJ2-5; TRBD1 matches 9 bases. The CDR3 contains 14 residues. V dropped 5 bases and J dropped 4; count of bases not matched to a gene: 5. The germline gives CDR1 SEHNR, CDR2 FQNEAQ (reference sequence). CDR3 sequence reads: CASSATDRGETQYF. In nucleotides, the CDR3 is TGTGCCAGCAGCGCCACGGACAGGGGAGAGACCCAGTACTTC.

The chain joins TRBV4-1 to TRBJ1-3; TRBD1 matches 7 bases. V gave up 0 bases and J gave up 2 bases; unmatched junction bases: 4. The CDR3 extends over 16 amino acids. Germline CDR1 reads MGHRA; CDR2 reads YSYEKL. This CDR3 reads CASSQDPGGTGNTIYF. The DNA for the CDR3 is TGCGCCAGCAGCCAAGACCCAGGGGGGACTGGAAACACCATATATTTT.

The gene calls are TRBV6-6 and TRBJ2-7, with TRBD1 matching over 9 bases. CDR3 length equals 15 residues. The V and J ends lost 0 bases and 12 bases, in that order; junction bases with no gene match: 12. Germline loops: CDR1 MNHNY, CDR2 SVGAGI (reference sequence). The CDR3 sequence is CASSYSRDRAYGVYF. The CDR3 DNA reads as TGTGCCAGCAGTTACTCCCGGGACAGGGCCTACGGGGTGTACTTC.